The 15 T cell receptor beta chains below come from one sample, sequenced in a study of blood T cell repertoires in COVID-19. TCRdb's copy holds only in-frame clones and misses some; the assay was immunoSEQ multiplex PCR. The sample holds about 140,000 clones; 70% to 90% are singletons and the top ten take approximately 1.5%. Material: peripheral blood. The receptors stem from a woman aged 60-70 years with acute or convalescent COVID-19.

The rearrangement joins TRBV24-1 to TRBJ1-1; tentatively, D is TRBD1 (5 bases). Germline CDR1 KGHDR, CDR2 SFDVKD. V lost 6 bases to trimming and J lost 4 bases, with 5 bases between them. The CDR3 is 11 residues long. Here the CDR3 reads CATSQGTEAFF. The CDR3 DNA follows: TGTGCCACCAGTCAGGGCACTGAAGCTTTCTTT.

The chain joins TRBV28 to TRBJ1-3; no clear D gene. With 4 bases removed from V and 4 bases from J, the gap between germline ends came to 20 bases. The CDR3 has 17 residues. The germline V gene encodes CDR1 MDHEN and CDR2 SYDVKM. The CDR3 sequence: CASSSSFVPRPGNTIYF. CDR3 sequence (DNA): TGTGCCAGCAGTTCATCCTTTGTGCCTAGGCCCGGAAACACCATATATTTT.

This chain joins TRBV4-1 and TRBJ1-6, with 8 nucleotides matching TRBD1. This CDR3 has 17 residues. V was clipped by 0 bases and J by 7 bases; unmatched bases: 8. Germline V gene data show CDR1 as MGHRA and CDR2 as YSYEKL. The DNA for the CDR3 is TGCGCCAGCAGCCAAGAAAGCCCAGGGGGCGCGAATTCACCCCTCCACTTT. It yields the protein CASSQESPGGANSPLHF.

This clone was recorded a few times. Additional DNA sequences in this sample encode the identical CDR3. The J gene is TRBJ2-2, the V gene TRBV9, with D possibly matching TRBD1 (6 bases). Looked up from germline, CDR1 is SGDLS and CDR2 is YYNGEE. The germline V and J ends were trimmed by 7 bases and 2 bases, with 12 bases remaining between them. This CDR3 comprises 14 residues. Here the CDR3 reads CASRQGTNTGELFF. The CDR3 coding sequence is TGTGCCAGCCGCCAAGGGACAAACACCGGGGAGCTGTTTTTT.

This clone was observed once. This chain connects TRBV3-1 (or the pseudogene TRBV3-2) to TRBJ1-5; D gene ambiguous. The CDR3 has 15 residues. V was cut by 0 bases and J by 4 bases, with 10 bases left in between. Germline-derived CDR1 and CDR2 are LGHDT and YNNKEL (reference sequence). The DNA of the CDR3 is TGTGCCAGCAGCCAAGATTTAACTGTAAATCAGCCCCAGCATTTT. This gives the protein CASSQDLTVNQPQHF.

The V gene is TRBV28, the J gene TRBJ1-2; TRBD1 is a possible D gene (6 bases). CDR1 is MDHEN, CDR2 SYDVKM, per germline. The CDR3 contains 13 residues. V was trimmed by 8 bases and J by 5 bases, leaving 15 bases between them. This CDR3 reads CASQAGGWYGYTF. CDR3 bases: TGTGCCAGCCAGGCGGGGGGCTGGTATGGCTACACCTTC.

The gene calls are TRBV3-1 (or the pseudogene TRBV3-2) and TRBJ2-7; TRBD1 agrees at 8 bases. Germline values: CDR1 LGHDT, CDR2 YNNKEL (reference sequence). The CDR3 covers 14 residues. Losses at the gene ends were 6 bases for V and 1 base for J; bases not matched to a gene: 5. For the CDR3, the DNA is TGTGCCAGCAGGAACAGGGGGTCATCCTACGAGCAGTACTTC. Residues: CASRNRGSSYEQYF.

The rearrangement uses TRBV9 and TRBJ1-6, with TRBD1 matching over 9 bases. Germline CDR1 SGDLS, CDR2 YYNGEE. CDR3 length equals 14 residues. V lost 4 bases, J lost 15 bases, and 11 bases stayed unmatched. Written as DNA, the CDR3 is TGTGCCAGCAGCCCACGGACAGGGGCCCCACTCCTCCACTTT. Translation: CASSPRTGAPLLHF.

The CDR3 here is CASTPGIAGIYTQYF. The DNA for the CDR3 is TGTGCCAGCACCCCGGGGATAGCGGGGATATATACGCAGTATTTT. V usage is TRBV7-6 and J usage is TRBJ2-3; TRBD2 matches at 8 bases. The CDR3 is made up of 15 amino acids. Losses at the gene ends were 7 bases for V and 7 bases for J; bases not matched to a gene: 13. Germline CDR1 reads SGHVS; CDR2 reads FNYEAQ.

J is TRBJ2-7 and V is TRBV29-1, with a weak D call TRBD2 (5 bases). The V and J ends lost 6 bases and 3 bases respectively, with 12 bases between them. Germline lookup yields CDR1 SQVTM and CDR2 ANQGSEA. The CDR3 is made up of 12 amino acids. The CDR3 DNA is TGCAGCGTGAAACCTACTAGCTACGAGCAGTACTTC. Translating it yields CSVKPTSYEQYF.

The chain is built from TRBV2 and TRBJ2-2; D remains ambiguous. The V gene's germline CDR1 is SNHLY and CDR2 FYNNEI. The germline V and J ends were trimmed by 1 base and 1 base, with 10 bases remaining between them. The CDR3 sequence is 16 residues long. The CDR3 is CASSEGAGWNTGELFF. The CDR3 nucleotides read TGTGCCAGCAGTGAAGGGGCAGGATGGAACACCGGGGAGCTGTTTTTT.

This clone appeared a single time. The rearrangement joins TRBV7-9 to TRBJ1-3; D is perhaps TRBD1 (5 bases). Trimming removed 6 bases from V and 4 bases from J, with 13 bases in between. The CDR3 spans 14 residues. The V gene's germline CDR1 is SEHNR and CDR2 FQNEAQ (reference sequence). As DNA, the CDR3 is TGTGCCAGCAGAGAGACGGGGGACGGAAACACCATATATTTT. Protein: CASRETGDGNTIYF.

The sample holds one count of this clone. The V gene is TRBV5-6, the J gene TRBJ2-1; tentative D call: TRBD1 (5 bases). The CDR3 sequence is 13 residues long. Germline loops: CDR1 SGHDT, CDR2 YYEEEE. Trimming left V 4 bases short and J 4 bases short, with 9 bases between. The CDR3 coding sequence is TGTGCCAGCAGCCTTCGGACATACAATGAGCAGTTCTTC. Translating gives CASSLRTYNEQFF. Filled out from reference TRBV5-6 and TRBJ2-1, the complete variable domain reads DAGVTQSPTHLIKTRGQQVTLRCSPKSGHDTVSWYQQALGQGPQFIFQYYEEEERQRGNFPDRFSGHQFPNYSSELNVNALLLGDSALYLCASSLRTYNEQFFGPGTRLTVL.

V and J are TRBV9 and TRBJ2-1; D might be TRBD2 (5 bases). Germline V gives CDR1 SGDLS, CDR2 YYNGEE. The germline V and J ends were trimmed by 5 bases and 9 bases, with 21 bases remaining between them. The CDR3 runs 15 residues. CDR3 sequence (DNA): TGTGCCAGCAGTCCTCGGACTCTCCCCAGTAGTGAGCAGTTCTTC. This gives the protein CASSPRTLPSSEQFF.

The chain combines TRBV3-1 (or the pseudogene TRBV3-2) with TRBJ2-3; 9 nucleotides line up with TRBD2. Germline CDR1 is LGHDT and CDR2 is YNNKEL (reference sequence). Germline trimming cut 4 bases from V and 1 base from J; bases unmatched to any gene: 6. The CDR3 is 16 residues long. The DNA of the CDR3 is TGTGCCAGCAGCCGAGGACTAGCGAGCGGCACAGATACGCAGTATTTT. Translating gives CASSRGLASGTDTQYF.